Below, one T cell receptor (beta chain) is given with its context. The antigen remains unidentified. Germline CDR1 is LGHNA and CDR2 is YSLEER. The trim removed 3 bases at V and 9 bases at J, leaving 11 bases unmatched. This CDR3 comprises 15 residues. Naive CD8 cells lacked CD45RO, underwent positive selection for CCR7 and left out terminally differentiated effector memory CD45RA+ cells. The entry originates in a study of shared clonotypes between healthy human individuals. Study details: Each donor had three CD4 naive, three CD4 memory, two CD8 naive and one CD8 memory plate.

Whole-study findings and limits: Sequencing depth was expected to affect clonotype sharing among donors.

The data were produced by immunoSEQ multiplex PCR, yet TCRdb's version contains in-frame clones alone and is incomplete. The table shows some 2.1 million clones, with around 96% occurring only once. The chain recombines TRBV4-3 with TRBJ2-1; 7 bases agree with TRBD2. Material: naive CD8+ T cells sorted from blood. This clonotype was obtained from a man aged 18-30 years in good health. The CDR3, as DNA: TGCGCCAGCAGCCAGCATGGGGGGGGTTATGTTGAGCAGTTCTTC. Its protein is CASSQHGGGYVEQFF.